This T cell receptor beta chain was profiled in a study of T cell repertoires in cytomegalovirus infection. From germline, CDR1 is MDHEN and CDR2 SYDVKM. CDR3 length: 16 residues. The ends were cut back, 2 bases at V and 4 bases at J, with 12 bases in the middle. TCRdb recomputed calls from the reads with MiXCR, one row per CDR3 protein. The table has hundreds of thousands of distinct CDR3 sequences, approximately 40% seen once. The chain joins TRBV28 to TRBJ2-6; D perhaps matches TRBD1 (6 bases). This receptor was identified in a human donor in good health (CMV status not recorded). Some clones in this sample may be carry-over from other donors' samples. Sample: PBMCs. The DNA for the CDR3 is TGTGCCAGCAGTTTACAGGGGTTTAGGGGGGCCAACGTCCTGACTTTC. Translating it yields CASSLQGFRGANVLTF. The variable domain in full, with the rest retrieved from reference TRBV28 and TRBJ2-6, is DVKVTQSSRYLVKRTGEKVFLECVQDMDHENMFWYRQDPGLGLRLIYFSYDVKMKEKGDIPEGYSVSREKKERFSLILESASTNQTSMYLCASSLQGFRGANVLTFGAGSRLTVL.